This T cell receptor beta chain is from a study of cytomegalovirus exposure and HLA in healthy donors. A single count supports this clone. Its antigen is still unknown. The study ran its PCR with 60 Vbeta and 13 Jbeta primers. Some clones are missing from TCRdb's copy, which holds only in-frame ones; the method was immunoSEQ multiplex PCR. The repertoire includes 160,000 or so clones, about four fifths of them detected once, and approximately 0.55% sits in the top ten. The V segment lost 3 bases and the J segment 4 bases; nucleotides outside the gene matches: 5. The germline gives CDR1 SEHNR, CDR2 FQNEAQ (reference sequence). The CDR3 loop spans 15 amino acids. Points from the study as a whole: In an earlier analysis, most TCR beta V segments were productive about 87% or about 30% of the time.

At the time of sampling, donors were nominally healthy, though unrecorded immune exposures were likely. The sequence derives from a woman between 50 and 59 years old in good health and CMV-seronegative. The specimen sequenced was PBMCs. V and J are TRBV7-9 and TRBJ2-2; TRBD1 matches 7 bases. As DNA, the CDR3 is TGTGCCAGCAGCTTTTTACAGGGGCGCACCGGGGAGCTGTTTTTT. This translates into CASSFLQGRTGELFF.